Presented here are 17 T cell receptor beta chains from one specimen sequenced in a study of cytomegalovirus exposure and HLA in healthy donors. Assay: immunoSEQ multiplex PCR; the TCRdb copy retains only in-frame clones and omits some. The data contain 180,000 or so clones, roughly 86% of them seen just once; the ten biggest clones take up 6.5% to 7.5%. Sequencing was done on a sample of PBMCs. These receptors all come from a man aged 30 to 39 in good health and CMV-seropositive.

This chain connects TRBV7-9 to TRBJ1-3; unclear D gene. The CDR3 covers 14 residues. The germline gives CDR1 SEHNR, CDR2 FQNEAQ (reference sequence). Trimming cost V 2 bases and J 4 bases, with 9 bases left between them. The CDR3 coding sequence is TGTGCCAGCAGCTTATCGTGGCAAGGAAACACCATATATTTT. Translation: CASSLSWQGNTIYF.

J is TRBJ1-1 and V is TRBV5-4; no clear D gene. Trimming took off 3 bases at V and 6 bases at J, with 21 bases between the two ends. Germline V lookup: CDR1 SGHNT, CDR2 YYREEE (reference sequence). CDR3 length: 16 residues. This chain's CDR3 is CASSSGNRARGAEAFF. The DNA of the CDR3 is TGTGCCAGCAGCTCGGGAAATCGAGCCCGCGGGGCTGAAGCTTTCTTT.

This clone was counted a single time. The V and J genes are TRBV5-8 and TRBJ2-1; D not certain. V gave up 4 bases and J gave up 4 bases, with 12 bases separating them. The length of the CDR3 is 14 residues. Germline values: CDR1 SGHTS, CDR2 YDEGEE. The CDR3 DNA is TGTGCCAGCAGCCCGCAGAGAGAATACAATGAGCAGTTCTTC. Translating gives CASSPQREYNEQFF.

DNA of the CDR3: TGCAGCGTCGGCCCTGGGACAGGGGGAAATAACTATGGCTACACCTTC. Protein sequence: CSVGPGTGGNNYGYTF. The gene calls are TRBV29-1 and TRBJ1-2; 11 bases are a match to TRBD1. V lost 6 bases to trimming and J lost 1 base; unmatched junction nucleotides: 10. This CDR3 is 16 amino acids long. Germline-derived CDR1 and CDR2 are SQVTM and ANQGSEA.

As to this clone: Other DNA sequences in the same sample also yield this CDR3. The rearrangement links TRBV4-3 to TRBJ2-1; 7 bases agree with TRBD2. Germline CDR1 is LGHNA and CDR2 is YSLEER. This CDR3 spans 15 amino acids. Losses at the gene ends were 0 bases for V and 3 bases for J; bases not matched to a gene: 2. CDR3 coding DNA: TGCGCCAGCAGCCAAGATCCGGGGGGCTACAATGAGCAGTTCTTC. Translation gives CASSQDPGGYNEQFF.

The chain combines TRBV27 with TRBJ1-5; D remains ambiguous. There are 15 residues in the CDR3. V was clipped by 3 bases and J by 6 bases, with 15 bases between them. Germline lookup yields CDR1 MNHEY and CDR2 SMNVEV (reference sequence). The CDR3 loop is CASSFSEEESQPQHF. Here the CDR3 DNA reads TGTGCCAGCAGTTTCTCGGAGGAAGAGAGTCAGCCCCAGCATTTT.

The chain joins TRBV15 to TRBJ2-7, with 7 bases that match TRBD2. The trim removed 3 bases at V and 0 bases at J, leaving 11 bases unmatched. The CDR3 is 17 amino acids. CDR1 is LNHNV and CDR2 is YYDKDF in the germline V gene (reference sequence). CDR3: CATSRSLSGLDSYEQYF. CDR3 nucleotides: TGTGCCACCAGCAGGTCCCTTAGCGGGCTAGACTCCTACGAGCAGTACTTC.

The chain uses TRBV28 and TRBJ2-7, with D perhaps matching TRBD2 (5 bases). The CDR3 extends over 14 amino acids. Trimming left V 5 bases short and J 3 bases short, with 14 bases between. Germline V gives CDR1 MDHEN, CDR2 SYDVKM. CDR3 DNA sequence: TGTGCCAGCAGTCGCACTAGAATTATCTACGAGCAGTACTTC. It translates to CASSRTRIIYEQYF.

This sequence joins TRBV30 and TRBJ2-2, with D unclear. Deletions cut 5 bases from V and 4 bases from J, with 11 bases between. CDR1 is GTSNPN and CDR2 is SVGIG in the germline V gene (reference sequence). The CDR3 is 13 amino acids. CDR3 region: CAWAMAFTGELFF. The CDR3 nucleotides are TGTGCCTGGGCCATGGCTTTCACCGGGGAGCTGTTTTTT.

This sequence joins TRBV2 and TRBJ1-5; D call uncertain. Germline loops: CDR1 SNHLY, CDR2 FYNNEI. CDR3 length equals 14 residues. Trimming took 6 bases from V and 4 from J, leaving 13 bases between them. CDR3: CASRMTFGNQPQHF. CDR3 coding DNA: TGTGCCAGCAGAATGACATTCGGGAATCAGCCCCAGCATTTT.

The chain links TRBV29-1 to TRBJ2-7; 10 nucleotides agree with TRBD1. V shed 4 bases, J shed 3 bases, and the junction held 3 bases outside the gene matches. Germline CDR1 reads SQVTM; CDR2 reads ANQGSEA. The CDR3 covers 13 residues. CDR3: CSVVGTGVYEQYF. The DNA for the CDR3 is TGCAGCGTTGTCGGGACAGGGGTCTACGAGCAGTACTTC.

The rearrangement links TRBV2 to TRBJ2-7; 8 bases are shared with TRBD2. Trimming removed 6 bases from V and 2 bases from J; junction bases left unmatched: 6. The germline gives CDR1 SNHLY, CDR2 FYNNEI. The CDR3 totals 14 residues. CDR3 region: CASSPPGGAYEQYF. CDR3 DNA: TGTGCCAGCAGCCCCCCCGGGGGGGCCTACGAGCAGTACTTC.

CDR3 coding DNA: TGTGCCAGCAGCCCAGGCACAGATACGCAGTATTTT. Protein product: CASSPGTDTQYF. The rearrangement links TRBV9 to TRBJ2-3; unclear D gene. With 4 bases removed from V and 1 base from J, the gap between germline ends came to 4 bases. This CDR3 contains 12 residues. Germline V gene lookup returns CDR1 SGDLS and CDR2 YYNGEE.

This clone was observed at least ten times. The rearrangement links TRBV5-4 to TRBJ2-3; D is undetermined. Trimming cost V 0 bases and J 4 bases, with 12 bases left between them. The CDR3 length is 15 residues. The germline CDR1 and CDR2 sequences are SGHNT and YYREEE (reference sequence). The CDR3 DNA is TGTGCCAGCAGCTTGGGAAACGGGTGGGCAGATACGCAGTATTTT. It yields the protein CASSLGNGWADTQYF.

The rearrangement joins TRBV2 to TRBJ1-1; D uncertain. V lost 7 bases to trimming and J lost 2 bases, with 14 bases between them. The CDR3 covers 14 residues. The germline V gene encodes CDR1 SNHLY and CDR2 FYNNEI. Here the CDR3 reads CASTLGSFNTEAFF. As DNA, the CDR3 is TGTGCCAGCACCTTGGGATCTTTTAACACTGAAGCTTTCTTT.

The chain combines TRBV5-5 with TRBJ1-2; D remains unclear. V was pared by 2 bases and J by 8 bases, with 19 bases between. The CDR3 totals 15 residues. CDR1 SGHKS and CDR2 YYEKEE come from the germline V gene (reference sequence). For the CDR3, the DNA is TGTGCCAGCAGCTTAAACGCGCAGATGGAGAAAGGCTACACCTTC. Protein product: CASSLNAQMEKGYTF.

This chain links TRBV6-6 with TRBJ2-7; TRBD2 agrees at 7 bases. Germline V lookup: CDR1 MNHNY, CDR2 SVGAGI (reference sequence). V lost 6 bases and J lost 2; bases outside the gene matches: 4. This CDR3 has 13 amino acids. CDR3 region: CASSYGLAYEQYF. The CDR3 DNA reads as TGTGCCAGCAGCTACGGACTAGCCTACGAGCAGTACTTC.